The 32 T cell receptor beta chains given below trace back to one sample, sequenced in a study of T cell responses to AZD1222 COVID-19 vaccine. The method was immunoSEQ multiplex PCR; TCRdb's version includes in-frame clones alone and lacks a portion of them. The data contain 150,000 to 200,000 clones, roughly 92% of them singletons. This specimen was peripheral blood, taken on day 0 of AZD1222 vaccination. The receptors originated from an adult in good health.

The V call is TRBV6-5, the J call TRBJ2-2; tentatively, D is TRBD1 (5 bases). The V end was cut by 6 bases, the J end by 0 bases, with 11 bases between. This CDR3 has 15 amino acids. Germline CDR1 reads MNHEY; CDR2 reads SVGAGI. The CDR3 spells CASSLTASNTGELFF. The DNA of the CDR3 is TGTGCCAGCAGCCTGACAGCTTCGAACACCGGGGAGCTGTTTTTT.

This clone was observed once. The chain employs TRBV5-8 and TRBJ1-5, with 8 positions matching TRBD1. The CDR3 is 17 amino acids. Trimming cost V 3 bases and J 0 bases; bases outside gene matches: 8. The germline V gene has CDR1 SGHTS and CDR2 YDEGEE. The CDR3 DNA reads TGTGCCAGCAGCTCCCCCACAGGGGGAGGTAGCAATCAGCCCCAGCATTTT. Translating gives CASSSPTGGGSNQPQHF.

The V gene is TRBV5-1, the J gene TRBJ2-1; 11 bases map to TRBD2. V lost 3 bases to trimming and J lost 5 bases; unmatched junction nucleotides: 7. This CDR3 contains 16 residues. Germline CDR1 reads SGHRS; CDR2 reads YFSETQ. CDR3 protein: CASSSGLAVYDNEQFF. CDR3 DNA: TGCGCCAGCAGCTCGGGACTAGCGGTGTACGACAATGAGCAGTTCTTC.

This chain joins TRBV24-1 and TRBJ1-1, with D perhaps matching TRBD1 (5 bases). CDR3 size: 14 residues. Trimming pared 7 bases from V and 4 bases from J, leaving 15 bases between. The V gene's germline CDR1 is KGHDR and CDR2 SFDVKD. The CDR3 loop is CATSPRGSGTEAFF. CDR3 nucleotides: TGTGCCACCAGCCCGAGGGGTAGCGGCACTGAAGCTTTCTTT.

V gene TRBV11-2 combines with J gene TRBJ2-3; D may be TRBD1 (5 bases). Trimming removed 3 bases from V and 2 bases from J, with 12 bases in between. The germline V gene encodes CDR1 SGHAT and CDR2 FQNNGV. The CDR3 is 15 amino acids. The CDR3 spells CASSLIGVYTDTQYF. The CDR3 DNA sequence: TGTGCCAGCAGCTTGATAGGGGTTTACACAGATACGCAGTATTTT.

CDR3 loop: CASSVAGQGAWETQYF. DNA of the CDR3: TGTGCCAGCAGCGTAGCGGGACAGGGGGCATGGGAGACCCAGTACTTC. The V call is TRBV9, the J call TRBJ2-5; 12 bases agree with TRBD1. V lost 0 bases to trimming and J lost 5 bases; unmatched junction nucleotides: 5. The CDR3 is 16 residues long. Looked up from germline, CDR1 is SGDLS and CDR2 is YYNGEE.

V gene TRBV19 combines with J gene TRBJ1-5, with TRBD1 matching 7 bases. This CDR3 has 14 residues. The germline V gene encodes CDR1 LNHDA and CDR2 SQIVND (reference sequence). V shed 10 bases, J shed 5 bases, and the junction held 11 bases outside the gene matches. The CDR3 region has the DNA TGTGCCAACAACTGGGACAGCCCGGATCAGCCCCAGCATTTT. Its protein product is CANNWDSPDQPQHF.

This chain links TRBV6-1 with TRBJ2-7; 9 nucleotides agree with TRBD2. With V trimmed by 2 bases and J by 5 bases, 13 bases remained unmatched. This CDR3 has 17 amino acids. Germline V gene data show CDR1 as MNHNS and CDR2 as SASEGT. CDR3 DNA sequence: TGTGCCAGCAGTGAAAGCTGGTTCGCTAGCGGGACAAACGAGCAGTACTTC. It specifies CASSESWFASGTNEQYF.

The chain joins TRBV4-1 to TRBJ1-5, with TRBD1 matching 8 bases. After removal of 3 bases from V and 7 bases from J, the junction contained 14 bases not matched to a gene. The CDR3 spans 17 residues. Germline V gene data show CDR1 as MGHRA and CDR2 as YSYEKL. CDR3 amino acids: CASSHDPMAGGRQPQHF. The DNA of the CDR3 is TGCGCCAGCAGCCACGACCCCATGGCAGGGGGCCGCCAGCCCCAGCATTTT.

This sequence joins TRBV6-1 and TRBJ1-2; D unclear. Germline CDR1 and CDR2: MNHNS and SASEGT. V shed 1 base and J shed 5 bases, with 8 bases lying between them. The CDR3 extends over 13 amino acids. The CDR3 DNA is TGTGCCAGCAGTGAAGATGGGGAGTATGGCTACACCTTC. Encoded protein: CASSEDGEYGYTF.

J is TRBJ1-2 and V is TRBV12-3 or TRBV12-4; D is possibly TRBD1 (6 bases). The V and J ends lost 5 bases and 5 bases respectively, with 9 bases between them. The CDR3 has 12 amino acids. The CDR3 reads CASSLTGYGYTF. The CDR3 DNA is TGTGCCAGCAGTCTAACAGGGTATGGCTACACCTTC.

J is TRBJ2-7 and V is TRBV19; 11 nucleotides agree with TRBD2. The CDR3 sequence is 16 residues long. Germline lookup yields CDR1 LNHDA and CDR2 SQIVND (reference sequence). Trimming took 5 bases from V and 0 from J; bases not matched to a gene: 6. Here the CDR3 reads CASSGGTSGRSYEQYF. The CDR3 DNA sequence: TGTGCCAGTAGTGGCGGGACTAGCGGTCGCTCCTACGAGCAGTACTTC.

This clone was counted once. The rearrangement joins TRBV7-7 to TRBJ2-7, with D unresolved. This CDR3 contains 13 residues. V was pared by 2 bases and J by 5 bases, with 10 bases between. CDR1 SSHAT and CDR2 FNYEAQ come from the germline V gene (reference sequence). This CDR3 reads CASSLKTTDEQYF. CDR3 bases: TGTGCCAGCAGCTTAAAGACGACGGACGAGCAGTACTTC.

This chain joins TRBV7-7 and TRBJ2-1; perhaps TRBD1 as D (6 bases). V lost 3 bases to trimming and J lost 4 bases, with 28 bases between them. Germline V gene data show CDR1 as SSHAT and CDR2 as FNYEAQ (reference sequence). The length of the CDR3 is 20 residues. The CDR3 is CASSFLGGGLVGLIYNEQFF. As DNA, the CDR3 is TGTGCCAGCAGCTTCTTAGGGGGTGGGCTCGTAGGCCTGATATACAATGAGCAGTTCTTC.

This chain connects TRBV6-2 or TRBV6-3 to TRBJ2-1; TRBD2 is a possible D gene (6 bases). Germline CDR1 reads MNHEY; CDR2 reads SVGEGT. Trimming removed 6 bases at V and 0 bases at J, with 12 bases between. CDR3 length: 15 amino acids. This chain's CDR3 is CASSGSPSSYNEQFF. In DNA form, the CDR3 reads TGTGCCAGCAGCGGGAGCCCGAGCTCCTACAATGAGCAGTTCTTC.

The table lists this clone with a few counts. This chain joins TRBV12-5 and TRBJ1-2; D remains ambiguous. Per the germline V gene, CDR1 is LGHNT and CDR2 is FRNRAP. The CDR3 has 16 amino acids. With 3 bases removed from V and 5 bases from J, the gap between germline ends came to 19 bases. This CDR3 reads CASGFWQVSFGYGYTF. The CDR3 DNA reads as TGTGCTAGTGGTTTCTGGCAGGTGTCCTTTGGGTATGGCTACACCTTC.

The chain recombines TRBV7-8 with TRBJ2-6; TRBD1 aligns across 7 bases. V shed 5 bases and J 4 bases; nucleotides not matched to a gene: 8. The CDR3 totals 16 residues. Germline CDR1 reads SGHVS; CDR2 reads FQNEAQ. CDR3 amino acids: CASSIHRGSGANVLTF. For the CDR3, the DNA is TGTGCCAGCAGCATTCACAGGGGCTCGGGGGCCAACGTCCTGACTTTC.

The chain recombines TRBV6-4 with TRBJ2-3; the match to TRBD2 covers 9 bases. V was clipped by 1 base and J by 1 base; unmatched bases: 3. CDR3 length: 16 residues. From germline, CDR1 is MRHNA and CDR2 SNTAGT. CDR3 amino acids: CASSDLTSGGTDTQYF. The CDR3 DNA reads TGTGCCAGCAGTGACTTGACTAGCGGTGGCACAGATACGCAGTATTTT.

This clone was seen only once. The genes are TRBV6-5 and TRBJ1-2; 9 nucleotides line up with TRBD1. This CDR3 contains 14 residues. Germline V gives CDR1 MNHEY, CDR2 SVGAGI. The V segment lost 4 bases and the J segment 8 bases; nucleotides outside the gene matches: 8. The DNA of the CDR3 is TGTGCCAGCAGTTCCTTAGACAGGGGGGGAGGCTACACCTTC. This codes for CASSSLDRGGGYTF.

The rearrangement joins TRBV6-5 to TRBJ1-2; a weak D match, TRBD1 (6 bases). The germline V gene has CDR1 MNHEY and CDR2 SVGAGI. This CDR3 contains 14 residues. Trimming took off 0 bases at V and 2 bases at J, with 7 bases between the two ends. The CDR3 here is CASSYSTGNYGYTF. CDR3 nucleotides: TGTGCCAGCAGTTACTCCACAGGGAACTATGGCTACACCTTC.

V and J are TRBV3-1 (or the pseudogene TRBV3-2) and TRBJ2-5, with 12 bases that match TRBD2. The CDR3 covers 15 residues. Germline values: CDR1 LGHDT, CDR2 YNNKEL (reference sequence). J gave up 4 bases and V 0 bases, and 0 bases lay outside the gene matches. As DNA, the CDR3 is TGTGCCAGCAGCCAAGAACTAGCGGGAGGAGAGACCCAGTACTTC. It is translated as CASSQELAGGETQYF.

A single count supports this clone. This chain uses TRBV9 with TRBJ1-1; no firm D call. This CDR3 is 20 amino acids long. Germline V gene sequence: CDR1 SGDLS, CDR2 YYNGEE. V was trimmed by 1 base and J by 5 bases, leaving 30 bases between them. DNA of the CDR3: TGTGCCAGCAGCGTACAGGCGACGCCAATTGAGGTAGGAAGTGTAACTGAAGCTTTCTTT. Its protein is CASSVQATPIEVGSVTEAFF.

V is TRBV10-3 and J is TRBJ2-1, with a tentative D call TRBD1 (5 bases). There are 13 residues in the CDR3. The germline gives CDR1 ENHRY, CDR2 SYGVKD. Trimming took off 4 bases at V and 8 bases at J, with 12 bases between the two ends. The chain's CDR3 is CAISGSVGDEQFF. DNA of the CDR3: TGTGCCATCAGTGGCAGCGTAGGGGATGAGCAGTTCTTC.

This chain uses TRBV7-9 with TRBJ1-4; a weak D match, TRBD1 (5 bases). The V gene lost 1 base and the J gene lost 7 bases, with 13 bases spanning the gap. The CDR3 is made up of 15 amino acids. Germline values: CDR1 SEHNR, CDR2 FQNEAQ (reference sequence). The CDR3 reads CASSLVTAGTEKLFF. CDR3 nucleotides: TGTGCCAGCAGCTTAGTTACGGCAGGGACTGAAAAACTGTTTTTT.

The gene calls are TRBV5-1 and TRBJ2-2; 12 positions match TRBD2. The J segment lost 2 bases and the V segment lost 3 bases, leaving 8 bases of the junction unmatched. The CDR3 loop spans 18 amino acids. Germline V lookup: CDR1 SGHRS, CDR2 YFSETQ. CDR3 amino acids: CASSSGLAGPTNTGELFF. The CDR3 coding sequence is TGCGCCAGCAGCTCCGGACTAGCGGGACCCACAAACACCGGGGAGCTGTTTTTT.

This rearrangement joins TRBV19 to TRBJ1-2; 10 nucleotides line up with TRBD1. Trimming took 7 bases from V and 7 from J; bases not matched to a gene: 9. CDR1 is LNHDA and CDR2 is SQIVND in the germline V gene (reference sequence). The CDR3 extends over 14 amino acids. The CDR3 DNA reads TGTGCCAGTACCTCGGACAGGGGGTATTCTGGCTACACCTTC. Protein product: CASTSDRGYSGYTF.

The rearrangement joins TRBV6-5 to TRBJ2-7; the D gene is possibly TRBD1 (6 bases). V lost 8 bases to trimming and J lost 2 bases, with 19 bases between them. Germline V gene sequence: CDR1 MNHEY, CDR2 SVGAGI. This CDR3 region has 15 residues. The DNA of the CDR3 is TGTGCCAGCTCCGAACAAACAGGGATGGCCTACGAGCAGTACTTC. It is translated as CASSEQTGMAYEQYF.

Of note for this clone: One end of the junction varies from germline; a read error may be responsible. The CDR3 reads CASSVAGNAEAFF. CDR3 DNA sequence: TGTGCCAGCAGCGTAGCTGGGAACGCTGAAGCTTTCTTT. V gene TRBV9 combines with J gene TRBJ1-1; D remains ambiguous. The V gene's germline CDR1 is SGDLS and CDR2 YYNGEE. The CDR3 contains 13 residues.

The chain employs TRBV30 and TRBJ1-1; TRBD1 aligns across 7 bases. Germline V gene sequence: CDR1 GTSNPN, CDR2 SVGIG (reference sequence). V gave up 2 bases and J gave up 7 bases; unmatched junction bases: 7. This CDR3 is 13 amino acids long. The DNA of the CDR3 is TGTGCCTGGAGTCGACAGGGCGGGAGTGAAGCTTTCTTT. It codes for CAWSRQGGSEAFF.

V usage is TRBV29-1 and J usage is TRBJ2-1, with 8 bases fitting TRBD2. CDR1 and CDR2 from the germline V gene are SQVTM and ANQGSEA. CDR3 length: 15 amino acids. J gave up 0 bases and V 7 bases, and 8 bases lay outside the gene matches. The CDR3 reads CSASGGSSSYNEQFF. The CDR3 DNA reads TGCAGCGCAAGCGGGGGATCCAGCTCCTACAATGAGCAGTTCTTC.

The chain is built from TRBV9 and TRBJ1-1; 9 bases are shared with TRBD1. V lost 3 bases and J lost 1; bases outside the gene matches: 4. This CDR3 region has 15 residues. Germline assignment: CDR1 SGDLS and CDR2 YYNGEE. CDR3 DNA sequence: TGTGCCAGCAGCGGTGGGACAGGGTGGAACACTGAAGCTTTCTTT. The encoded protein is CASSGGTGWNTEAFF. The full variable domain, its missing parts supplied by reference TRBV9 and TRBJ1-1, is DSGVTQTPKHLITATGQRVTLRCSPRSGDLSVYWYQQSLDQGLQFLIQYYNGEERAKGNILERFSAQQFPDLHSELNLSSLELGDSALYFCASSGGTGWNTEAFFGQGTRLTVV.

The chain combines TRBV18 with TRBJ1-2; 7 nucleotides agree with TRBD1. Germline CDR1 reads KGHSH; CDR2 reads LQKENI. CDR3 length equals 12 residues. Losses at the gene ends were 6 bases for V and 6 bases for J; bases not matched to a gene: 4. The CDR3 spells CASSRQGDGYTF. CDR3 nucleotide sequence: TGTGCCAGCTCCCGACAGGGAGATGGCTACACCTTC.